This T cell receptor (beta chain) was profiled in a study of Graves' ophthalmopathy and Graves' hyperthyroidism. RNA served as the template for amplifying TCR beta CDR3 regions. The first-round RT-PCR employed HTBI primers together with the Qiagen OneStep RT-PCR kit. A multiplex PCR was then performed as the second round. Each CDR3 protein is one row after TCRdb ran MiXCR on the multiplex PCR reads. The sample includes over a million distinct CDR3 sequences, 35% to 45% of them seen just once. Germline V gene data show CDR1 as SGHTA and CDR2 as FQGNSA. The CDR3 contains 16 residues. V lost 1 base, J lost 3 bases, and 6 bases stayed unmatched.

The gene calls are TRBV7-2 and TRBJ1-5, with 7 positions matching TRBD1. The sequenced material came from peripheral blood or thyroid tissue (not recorded which). The sequence came from an adult man with Graves' hyperthyroidism. CDR3 sequence: CASSLEEGAINQPQHF. DNA of the CDR3: TGTGCCAGCAGCTTAGAGGAGGGGGCGATCAATCAGCCCCAGCATTTT.